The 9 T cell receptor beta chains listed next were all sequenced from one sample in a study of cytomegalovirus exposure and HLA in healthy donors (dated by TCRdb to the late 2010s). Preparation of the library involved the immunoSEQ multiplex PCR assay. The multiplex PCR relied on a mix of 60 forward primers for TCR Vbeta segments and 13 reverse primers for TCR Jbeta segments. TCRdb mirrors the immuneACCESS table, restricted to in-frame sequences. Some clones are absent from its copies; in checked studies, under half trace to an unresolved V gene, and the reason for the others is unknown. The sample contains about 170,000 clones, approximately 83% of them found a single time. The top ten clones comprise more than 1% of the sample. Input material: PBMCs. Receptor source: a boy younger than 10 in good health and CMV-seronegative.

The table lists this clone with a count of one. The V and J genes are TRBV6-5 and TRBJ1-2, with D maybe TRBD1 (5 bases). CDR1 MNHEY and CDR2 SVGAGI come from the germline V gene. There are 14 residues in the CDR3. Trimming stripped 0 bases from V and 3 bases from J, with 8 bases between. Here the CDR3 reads CASSYSDRDYGYTF. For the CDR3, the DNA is TGTGCCAGCAGTTACTCTGACAGAGACTATGGCTACACCTTC.

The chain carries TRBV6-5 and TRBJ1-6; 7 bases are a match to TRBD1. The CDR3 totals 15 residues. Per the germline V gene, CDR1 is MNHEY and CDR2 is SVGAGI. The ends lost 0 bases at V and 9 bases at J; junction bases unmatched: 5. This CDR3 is CASSYSQGFRSPLHF. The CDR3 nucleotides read TGTGCCAGCAGTTACTCACAGGGGTTTCGTTCACCCCTCCACTTT.

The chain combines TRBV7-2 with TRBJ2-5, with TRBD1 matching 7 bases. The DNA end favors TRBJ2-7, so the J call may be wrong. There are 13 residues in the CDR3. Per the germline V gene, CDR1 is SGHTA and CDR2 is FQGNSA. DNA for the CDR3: TGTGCCAGCAGTTACAGGGGATCGTACGAGCAGTACTTC. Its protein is CASSYRGSYEQYF.

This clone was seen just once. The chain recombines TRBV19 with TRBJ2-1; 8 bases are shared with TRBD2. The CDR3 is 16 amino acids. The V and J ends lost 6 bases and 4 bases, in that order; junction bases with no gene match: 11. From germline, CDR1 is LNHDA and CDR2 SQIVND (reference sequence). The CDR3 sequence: CASSPMGAGGYNEQFF. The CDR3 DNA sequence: TGTGCCAGTAGCCCGATGGGCGCGGGGGGTTACAATGAGCAGTTCTTC.

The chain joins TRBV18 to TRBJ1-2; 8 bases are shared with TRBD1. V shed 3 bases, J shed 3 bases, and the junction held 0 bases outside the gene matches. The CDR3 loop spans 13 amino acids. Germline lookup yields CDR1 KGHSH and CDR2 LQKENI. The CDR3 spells CASSPGQDYGYTF. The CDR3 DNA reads TGTGCCAGCTCACCGGGACAGGACTATGGCTACACCTTC. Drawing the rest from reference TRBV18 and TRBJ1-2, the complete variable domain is NAGVMQNPRHLVRRRGQEARLRCSPMKGHSHVYWYRQLPEEGLKFMVYLQKENIIDESGMPKERFSAEFPKEGPSILRIQQVVRGDSAAYFCASSPGQDYGYTFGSGTRLTVV.

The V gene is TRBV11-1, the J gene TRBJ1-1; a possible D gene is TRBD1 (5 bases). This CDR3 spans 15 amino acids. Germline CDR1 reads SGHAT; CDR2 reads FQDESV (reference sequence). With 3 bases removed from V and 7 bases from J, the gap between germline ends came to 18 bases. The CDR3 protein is CASSFLGRGNGEAFF. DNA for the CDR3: TGTGCCAGCAGCTTCTTGGGGCGCGGAAATGGTGAAGCTTTCTTT.

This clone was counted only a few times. This CDR3 is CASSLAGATNTGELFF. DNA of the CDR3: TGTGCCAGCAGCTTAGCGGGGGCCACGAACACCGGGGAGCTGTTTTTT. The chain couples TRBV7-2 to TRBJ2-2; tentative D call: TRBD1 (6 bases). The CDR3 is 16 residues long. The V and J ends lost 0 bases and 0 bases respectively, with 8 bases between them. Germline CDR1 and CDR2: SGHTA and FQGNSA.

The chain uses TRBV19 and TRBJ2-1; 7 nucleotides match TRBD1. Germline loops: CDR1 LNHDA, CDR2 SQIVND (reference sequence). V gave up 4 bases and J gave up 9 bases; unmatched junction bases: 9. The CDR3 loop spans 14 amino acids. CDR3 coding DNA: TGTGCCAGTAGTACCGACAGGGCACAGATTGAGCAGTTCTTC. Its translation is CASSTDRAQIEQFF.

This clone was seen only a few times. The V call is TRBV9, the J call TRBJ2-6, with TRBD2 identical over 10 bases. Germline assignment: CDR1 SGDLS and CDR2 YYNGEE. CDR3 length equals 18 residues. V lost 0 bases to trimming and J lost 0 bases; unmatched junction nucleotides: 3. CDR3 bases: TGTGCCAGCAGCGTAGTCCAGCGGGGGGGCTCTGGGGCCAACGTCCTGACTTTC. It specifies CASSVVQRGGSGANVLTF. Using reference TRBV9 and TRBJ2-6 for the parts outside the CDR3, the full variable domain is DSGVTQTPKHLITATGQRVTLRCSPRSGDLSVYWYQQSLDQGLQFLIQYYNGEERAKGNILERFSAQQFPDLHSELNLSSLELGDSALYFCASSVVQRGGSGANVLTFGAGSRLTVL.